This T cell receptor beta chain derives from a study of shared T cell receptors in the human thymus (dated by TCRdb to the early 2020s). About the investigation overall: The study examined how self-reactive, shared T-cell receptor alpha chains are generated in the human thymus.

On this clone itself: It has no known antigen specificity. An end of the junction differs from the germline gene, which may be a read error. Distinct nucleotide sequences in the sample also encode this CDR3.

The library was obtained by the immunoSEQ multiplex PCR assay. TCRdb obtained this table from immuneACCESS and retained in-frame rearrangements with V and J assigned. These tables miss some clones; where compared with another copy, unresolved V genes account for less than half of the shortfall, and the remainder is unexplained. This sample is represented by more than 550,000 clones; more than 75% of them were singletons. The ten largest clonotypes hold just under 0.0095% of the sample. CDR1 and CDR2 are read off the germline V gene as SGHTA and FQGNSA. Inclusive of the bounding cysteine and phenylalanine, the CDR3 is 14 residues long. CDR3 DNA only is kept here, 42 bases in frame from base 1. Another study also made use of these data, one on human thymus T cells. As that second paper reports: Immunologically healthy infants undergoing open corrective cardiac surgery for congenital heart defects in Finland were used as donors. The thymus tissue came from surgical resects taken out during corrective cardiac surgery. Both the thymic and the peripheral blood repertoires appeared to show biased V and J gene segment usage. Highly overlapping thymic TCR repertoires among unrelated individuals were reported in the related research. The study characterized TCR alpha and beta repertoires from fewer than 10 infant thymus samples and a few related peripheral blood samples. Donor ages ranged from about 7 to 244 days, and the cohort comprised six male and two female infants. Thymocytes were mechanically released from the tissue and were stored as pellets of about 8.5-31 million cells at -70 degrees C. Genomic DNA was extracted from frozen cell pellets with a QIAsymphony instrument. The immunoSEQ multiplex PCR assay was used to amplify the TCRB and TCRAD loci from a standardized amount of quality-controlled genomic DNA. The amplicons covered the V(D)J region and were long enough to include the CDR3 and to identify the V and J genes. Amplicon sequencing was performed on an Illumina platform through the commercial immunoSEQ service. Primer bias and sequencing errors were corrected using previously described methods, and TCRAD and TCRB definitions followed the IMGT database. The repertoires were analysed using immunoSEQ Analyzer 3.0 and VDJTools for basic statistics, V/J segment usage, diversity estimates, rarefaction and pairwise overlap. Diversity was estimated with Chao1, ChaoE, Efron-Thisted, Shannon and inverse Simpson indices, and also on datasets down-sampled to the smallest sample. Repertoire overlap was determined by strict matching of CDR3 nucleotide sequence, V gene and J gene, and Jaccard-based multidimensional scaling clustering was applied. On average, approximately 790,000 unique TCRB clonotypes were obtained from thymus samples, compared with 75,000 to 90,000 from blood samples.

The source of this sequence is a boy under two years old with a congenital heart defect. Donor details come from another sample of the same person, matched by shared clones. Material: thymocytes. The chain uses TRBV7-2 and TRBJ1-6, with TRBD1 tentatively as D gene (5 bases match). The CDR3 protein is CASRPRAFNSPLHF. The bases are TGTGCCAGCAGACCCAGGGCCTTTAATTCCCCCCTCCACTTT. With the rest looked up from the reference TRBV7-2 and TRBJ1-6 genes rather than sequenced, the full variable domain is GAGVSQSPSNKVTEKGKDVELRCDPISGHTALYWYRQSLGQGLEFLIYFQGNSAPDKSGLPSDRFSAERTGGSVSTLTIQRTQQEDSAVYLCASRPRAFNSPLHFGNGTRLTVT.